These 4 T cell receptor beta chains originate from one sample sequenced in a study of blood T cell repertoires in COVID-19. Only in-frame clones appear in the TCRdb table, and some are missing; sequencing was by immunoSEQ multiplex PCR. The table records 300,000 to 350,000 clones, roughly 90% of them present only once. The specimen sequenced was PBMCs or T cells enriched from blood (not recorded which). These TCRs come from a woman aged 18-35 years with acute COVID-19.

This chain connects TRBV5-4 to TRBJ2-3, with 8 bases fitting TRBD1. This CDR3 contains 16 residues. Germline values: CDR1 SGHNT, CDR2 YYREEE (reference sequence). V was pared by 2 bases and J by 2 bases, with 7 bases of the junction left unmatched. The CDR3 loop is CASSFPGGSPTDTQYF. In DNA, the CDR3 is TGTGCCAGCAGCTTTCCAGGGGGCTCCCCCACAGATACGCAGTATTTT.

DNA for the CDR3: TGTGCCACCAGTGACCCAGGGCTGAACACCGGGGAGCTGTTTTTT. Its protein is CATSDPGLNTGELFF. The chain carries TRBV24-1 and TRBJ2-2, with a tentative D call TRBD1 (5 bases). With 4 bases removed from V and 1 base from J, the gap between germline ends came to 9 bases. The CDR3 sequence is 15 residues long. The germline V gene has CDR1 KGHDR and CDR2 SFDVKD.

Turning to this clone: Other DNA sequences in the sample encode the same CDR3. This chain joins TRBV28 and TRBJ1-1; 7 nucleotides line up with TRBD1. Germline CDR1 and CDR2: MDHEN and SYDVKM. V lost 5 bases, J lost 5 bases, and 8 bases stayed unmatched. The CDR3 has 14 amino acids. The CDR3 DNA reads as TGTGCCAGCAGTCTAAGACAGGGTCGGACTGAAGCTTTCTTT. Amino acid sequence: CASSLRQGRTEAFF.

With regard to this clone: At one end, the junction sequence differs from germline, possibly due to a read error. The chain links TRBV2 to TRBJ1-1; D possibly corresponds to TRBD1 (6 bases). CDR1 and CDR2 from the germline V gene are SNHLY and FYNNEI. This CDR3 has 12 amino acids. The CDR3 nucleotides are TGTGCCAGCGGACAGATGAACACTGACGCTTTCTTT. As protein: CASGQMNTDAFF. Based on the CDR3 plus reference TRBV2 and TRBJ1-1, the full variable domain is EPEVTQTPSHQVTQMGQEVILRCVPISNHLYFYWYRQILGQKVEFLVSFYNNEISEKSEIFDDQFSVERPDGSNFTLKIRSTKLEDSAMYFCASGQMNTDAFFGQGTRLTVV.